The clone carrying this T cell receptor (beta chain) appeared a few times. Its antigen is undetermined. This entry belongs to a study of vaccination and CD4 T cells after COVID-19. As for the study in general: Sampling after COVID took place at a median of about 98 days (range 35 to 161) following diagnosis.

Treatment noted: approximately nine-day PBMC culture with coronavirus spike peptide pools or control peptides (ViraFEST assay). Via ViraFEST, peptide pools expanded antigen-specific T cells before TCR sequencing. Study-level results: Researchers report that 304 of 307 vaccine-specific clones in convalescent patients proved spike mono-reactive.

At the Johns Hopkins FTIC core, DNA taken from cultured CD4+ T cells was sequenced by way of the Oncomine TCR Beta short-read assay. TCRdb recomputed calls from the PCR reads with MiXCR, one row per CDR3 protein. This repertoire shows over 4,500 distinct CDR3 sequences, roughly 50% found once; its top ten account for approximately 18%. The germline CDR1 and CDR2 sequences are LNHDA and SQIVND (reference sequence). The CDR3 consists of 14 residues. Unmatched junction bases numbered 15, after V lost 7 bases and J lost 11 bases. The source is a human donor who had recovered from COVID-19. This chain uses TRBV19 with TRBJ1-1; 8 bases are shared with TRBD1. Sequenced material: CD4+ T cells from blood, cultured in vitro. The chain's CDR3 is CASNIRDRSSGAFF. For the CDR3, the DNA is TGTGCCAGTAATATCCGGGACAGGTCCTCCGGCGCTTTCTTT.